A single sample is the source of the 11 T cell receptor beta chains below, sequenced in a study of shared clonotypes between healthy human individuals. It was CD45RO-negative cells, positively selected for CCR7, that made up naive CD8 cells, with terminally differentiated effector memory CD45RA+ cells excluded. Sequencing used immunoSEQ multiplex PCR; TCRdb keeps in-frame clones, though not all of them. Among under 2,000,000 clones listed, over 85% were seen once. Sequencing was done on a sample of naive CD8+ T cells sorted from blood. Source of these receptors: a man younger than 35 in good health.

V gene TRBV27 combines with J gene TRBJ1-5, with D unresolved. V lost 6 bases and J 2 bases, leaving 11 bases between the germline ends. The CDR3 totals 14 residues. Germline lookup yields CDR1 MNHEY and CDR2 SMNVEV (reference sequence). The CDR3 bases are TGTGCCAGCAGCCTTGAGCTTGGCAATCAGCCCCAGCATTTT. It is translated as CASSLELGNQPQHF.

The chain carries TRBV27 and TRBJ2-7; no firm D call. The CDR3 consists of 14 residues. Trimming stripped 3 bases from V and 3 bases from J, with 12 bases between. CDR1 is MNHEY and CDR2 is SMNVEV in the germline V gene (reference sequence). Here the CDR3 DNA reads TGTGCCAGCAGTTTGGCACCGCTGTACTACGAGCAGTACTTC. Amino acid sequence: CASSLAPLYYEQYF.

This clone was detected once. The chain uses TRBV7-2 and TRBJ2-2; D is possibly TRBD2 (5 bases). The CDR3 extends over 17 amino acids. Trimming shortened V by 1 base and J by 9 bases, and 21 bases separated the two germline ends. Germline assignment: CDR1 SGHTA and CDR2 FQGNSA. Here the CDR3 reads CASSLDIGEIGSWELFF. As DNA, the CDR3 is TGTGCCAGCAGCTTAGATATCGGGGAAATTGGTTCGTGGGAGCTGTTTTTT.

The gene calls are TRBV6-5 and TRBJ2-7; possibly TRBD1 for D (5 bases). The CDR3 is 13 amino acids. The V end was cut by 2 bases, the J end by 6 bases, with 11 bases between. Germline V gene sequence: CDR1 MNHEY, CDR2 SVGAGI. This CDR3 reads CASSYRAGAEQYF. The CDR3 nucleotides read TGTGCCAGCAGTTACCGAGCTGGGGCCGAGCAGTACTTC.

DNA for the CDR3: TGTGCCAGCAGCCCCGGGCCCGGGACCGGGGAGCTGTTTTTT. This encodes CASSPGPGTGELFF. The V and J genes are TRBV14 and TRBJ2-2; D remains unclear. CDR3 size: 14 residues. CDR1 is SGHDN, CDR2 FVKESK, per germline. Trimming removed 4 bases at V and 5 bases at J, with 11 bases between. Full variable domain (rest looked up from reference TRBV14 and TRBJ2-2): EAGVTQFPSHSVIEKGQTVTLRCDPISGHDNLYWYRRVMGKEIKFLLHFVKESKQDESGMPNNRFLAERTGGTYSTLKVQPAELEDSGVYFCASSPGPGTGELFFGEGSRLTVL.

This CDR3 reads CATSRDRGIETQYF. DNA of the CDR3: TGTGCCACCAGCAGAGATAGGGGAATTGAGACCCAGTACTTC. This chain uses TRBV15 with TRBJ2-5, with a weak D call TRBD1 (5 bases). The CDR3 consists of 14 residues. Between the trimmed V and J ends, which lost 0 bases and 5 bases, there was a span of 10 bases. CDR1 and CDR2 (germline): LNHNV, YYDKDF (reference sequence).

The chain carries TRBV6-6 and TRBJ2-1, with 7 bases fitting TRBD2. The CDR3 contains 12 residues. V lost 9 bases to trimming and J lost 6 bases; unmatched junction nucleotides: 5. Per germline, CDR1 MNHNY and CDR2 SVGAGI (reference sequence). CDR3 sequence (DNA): TGTGCCAGTGGGGGGGGAGTCAATGAGCAGTTCTTC. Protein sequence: CASGGGVNEQFF.

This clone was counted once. The CDR3 DNA reads TGTGCCAGCAGCCCAATCCTGGACACTGCGAACACCGGGGAGCTGTTTTTT. It is translated as CASSPILDTANTGELFF. V and J are TRBV25-1 and TRBJ2-2; possibly TRBD1 for D (5 bases). Trimming shortened V by 6 bases and J by 0 bases, and 17 bases separated the two germline ends. The CDR3 extends over 17 amino acids. Germline V lookup: CDR1 MGHDK, CDR2 SYGVNS.

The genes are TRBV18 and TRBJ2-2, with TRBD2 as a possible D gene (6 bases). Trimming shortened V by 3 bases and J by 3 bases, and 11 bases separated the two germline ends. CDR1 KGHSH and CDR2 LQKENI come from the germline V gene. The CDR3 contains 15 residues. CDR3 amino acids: CASSPWDSYTGELFF. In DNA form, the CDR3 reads TGTGCCAGCTCACCTTGGGACTCCTACACCGGGGAGCTGTTTTTT. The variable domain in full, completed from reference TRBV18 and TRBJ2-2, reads NAGVMQNPRHLVRRRGQEARLRCSPMKGHSHVYWYRQLPEEGLKFMVYLQKENIIDESGMPKERFSAEFPKEGPSILRIQQVVRGDSAAYFCASSPWDSYTGELFFGEGSRLTVL.

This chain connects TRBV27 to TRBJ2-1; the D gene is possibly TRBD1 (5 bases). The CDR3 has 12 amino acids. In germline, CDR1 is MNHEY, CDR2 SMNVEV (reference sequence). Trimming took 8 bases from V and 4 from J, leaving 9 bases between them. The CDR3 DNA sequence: TGTGCCAGCCGTCAGGGATACAATGAGCAGTTCTTC. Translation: CASRQGYNEQFF.

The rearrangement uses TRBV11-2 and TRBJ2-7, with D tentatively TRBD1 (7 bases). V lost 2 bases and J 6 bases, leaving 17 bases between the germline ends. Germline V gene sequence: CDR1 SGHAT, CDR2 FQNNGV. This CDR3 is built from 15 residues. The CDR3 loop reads CASSLRGQGGSEQYF. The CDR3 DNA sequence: TGTGCCAGCAGCTTAAGAGGGCAGGGGGGTAGCGAGCAGTACTTC.